Below are 15 T cell receptor beta chains sequenced from a single sample in a study of blood T cell repertoires in COVID-19 (dated by TCRdb to about 2020). Library preparation used the immunoSEQ multiplex PCR assay. TCRdb mirrors the immuneACCESS table, restricted to in-frame sequences. Some clones are absent from its copies; in checked studies, under half trace to an unresolved V gene, and the reason for the others is unknown. The sample yields 260,000 or so clones; about 80% were counted once. The ten biggest clones cover roughly 8.6% of the sample. What was sequenced was peripheral blood. These receptors originate from a human donor in a cohort sampled during active COVID-19.

The rearrangement uses TRBV5-8 and TRBJ2-3; no reliable D call. Trimming pared 0 bases from V and 7 bases from J, leaving 6 bases between. The CDR3 sequence is 12 residues long. Germline V gives CDR1 SGHTS, CDR2 YDEGEE. CDR3 protein: CASSLGRYTQYF. CDR3 nucleotides: TGTGCCAGCAGCTTGGGCCGGTATACGCAGTATTTT.

The V call is TRBV28, the J call TRBJ2-7; D call uncertain. Deletions cut 4 bases from V and 2 bases from J, with 12 bases between. The germline gives CDR1 MDHEN, CDR2 SYDVKM. The CDR3 runs 14 residues. The chain's CDR3 is CASSSPSSTYEQYF. The DNA for the CDR3 is TGTGCCAGCAGTTCCCCTTCTTCTACCTACGAGCAGTACTTC.

The chain links TRBV10-3 to TRBJ2-1; the D is unclear. The CDR3 length is 16 residues. V was trimmed by 1 base and J by 6 bases, leaving 16 bases between them. CDR1 is ENHRY, CDR2 SYGVKD, per germline. The CDR3, as DNA: TGTGCCATCAGTGAGTTCTCTGGTATCGGGTCCAATGAGCAGTTCTTC. Residues: CAISEFSGIGSNEQFF.

The chain carries TRBV9 and TRBJ2-3; 7 nucleotides agree with TRBD1. The CDR3 runs 18 residues. With 0 bases clipped from V and 1 base from J, the junction kept 11 bases outside the gene matches. Germline-derived CDR1 and CDR2 are SGDLS and YYNGEE. CDR3 DNA: TGTGCCAGCAGCGTAGTGGGACAGTTGGCGGTGGGCACAGATACGCAGTATTTT. Its protein is CASSVVGQLAVGTDTQYF.

The chain recombines TRBV13 with TRBJ1-1; 8 positions match TRBD1. Germline CDR1 and CDR2: PRHDT and FYEKMQ (reference sequence). The CDR3 loop spans 16 amino acids. Losses at the gene ends were 3 bases for V and 2 bases for J; bases not matched to a gene: 8. The CDR3 sequence: CASSLGLGQGNTEAFF. The CDR3 DNA follows: TGTGCCAGCAGCTTGGGTCTTGGACAGGGAAACACTGAAGCTTTCTTT. The full variable domain, in which reference TRBV13 and TRBJ1-1 provide the parts outside the CDR3, is AAGVIQSPRHLIKEKRETATLKCYPIPRHDTVYWYQQGPGQDPQFLISFYEKMQSDKGSIPDRFSAQQFSDYHSELNMSSLELGDSALYFCASSLGLGQGNTEAFFGQGTRLTVV.

The chain has TRBV7-3 and TRBJ2-1; D gene uncertain. The CDR3 runs 14 residues. CDR1 is SGHTA, CDR2 FQGTGA, per germline. With 6 bases removed from V and 8 bases from J, the gap between germline ends came to 17 bases. The CDR3 region is CASSLTTLSDEQFF. The CDR3 nucleotides are TGTGCCAGCAGTTTGACGACTCTCTCGGATGAGCAGTTCTTC.

This chain links TRBV7-6 with TRBJ2-5, with TRBD2 matching 8 bases. V dropped 6 bases and J dropped 5; count of bases not matched to a gene: 20. The CDR3 spans 18 residues. Germline V lookup: CDR1 SGHVS, CDR2 FNYEAQ. In DNA form, the CDR3 reads TGTGCCAGCAGTCACTTCGGGCGGGAGGTCTGGGATCCTGAGACCCAGTACTTC. This sequence encodes CASSHFGREVWDPETQYF.

This clone was found a few times. The gene calls are TRBV19 and TRBJ2-7; TRBD1 might be the D (6 bases). The V and J ends lost 6 bases and 4 bases respectively, with 10 bases between them. This CDR3 comprises 12 residues. CDR1 is LNHDA, CDR2 SQIVND, per germline (reference sequence). CDR3 nucleotide sequence: TGTGCCAGTAGCCGAGGGGGATACGAGCAGTACTTC. This encodes CASSRGGYEQYF.

This sequence joins TRBV18 and TRBJ2-5, with D possibly TRBD2 on 5 matching bases. Germline CDR1 KGHSH, CDR2 LQKENI. The CDR3 is 15 residues long. The V end lost 4 bases, the J end lost 3 bases, and 15 bases lay between the germline ends. The CDR3: CASSQADGVKETQYF. The CDR3 DNA follows: TGTGCCAGCTCACAAGCCGACGGGGTAAAAGAGACCCAGTACTTC. The whole variable domain, remainder taken from reference TRBV18 and TRBJ2-5, is NAGVMQNPRHLVRRRGQEARLRCSPMKGHSHVYWYRQLPEEGLKFMVYLQKENIIDESGMPKERFSAEFPKEGPSILRIQQVVRGDSAAYFCASSQADGVKETQYFGPGTRLLVL.

The chain recombines TRBV7-6 with TRBJ2-5; D perhaps matches TRBD1 (6 bases). The CDR3 sequence is 15 residues long. Germline assignment: CDR1 SGHVS and CDR2 FNYEAQ. V was clipped by 2 bases and J by 4 bases, with 14 bases between them. CDR3 DNA: TGTGCCAGCAGCTTAAATGTTGGCAGGGGAGAGACCCAGTACTTC. Translated: CASSLNVGRGETQYF.

The chain joins TRBV12-5 to TRBJ2-2, with D possibly being TRBD2 (6 bases). The CDR3 consists of 16 residues. Per germline, CDR1 LGHNT and CDR2 FRNRAP. V lost 2 bases and J lost 4, with 14 bases in between. This CDR3 is CASGLTGPGGTGELFF. Written as DNA, the CDR3 is TGTGCTAGTGGTTTGACCGGGCCCGGGGGCACCGGGGAGCTGTTTTTT.

The chain couples TRBV11-2 to TRBJ2-2; no clear D gene. Germline V gene sequence: CDR1 SGHAT, CDR2 FQNNGV. The V gene lost 5 bases and the J gene lost 8 bases, with 12 bases spanning the gap. The CDR3 runs 13 residues. In nucleotides, the CDR3 is TGTGCCAGCAGCACCCACAGAACGGGGGAGCTGTTTTTT. Protein sequence: CASSTHRTGELFF.

The chain recombines TRBV11-2 with TRBJ2-7; possible D gene TRBD2, 6 bases. V shed 4 bases and J shed 2 bases, with 18 bases lying between them. Per the germline V gene, CDR1 is SGHAT and CDR2 is FQNNGV. The CDR3 extends over 16 amino acids. The CDR3 here is CASSSPFGRPPYEQYF. The CDR3 DNA follows: TGTGCCAGCAGCTCCCCCTTCGGGAGACCTCCCTACGAGCAGTACTTC.

This chain connects TRBV6-2 or TRBV6-3 to TRBJ2-7; TRBD2 might be the D (5 bases). The CDR3 contains 13 residues. Germline CDR1 reads MNHEY; CDR2 reads SVGEGT. V lost 2 bases and J lost 6, with 11 bases in between. CDR3 region: CASSYPTIREQYF. The CDR3 nucleotides are TGTGCCAGCAGTTACCCGACTATTCGCGAGCAGTACTTC.

The chain combines TRBV5-1 with TRBJ2-7, with 10 bases that match TRBD2. Germline V lookup: CDR1 SGHRS, CDR2 YFSETQ. CDR3 length equals 15 residues. V shed 3 bases, J shed 2 bases, and the junction held 5 bases outside the gene matches. The CDR3 nucleotides are TGCGCCAGCAGCTCGGGACTAGCGTTAACCTACGAGCAGTACTTC. Its protein product is CASSSGLALTYEQYF.